Detailed here is one T cell receptor beta chain. The data originate from a study of blood T cell repertoires in COVID-19. The wider study: Samples representing acute and convalescent COVID-19 were sourced from the United States, Italy and Spain. Sample material is recorded as cDNA or gDNA derived from T cells, B-cell-depleted T cells, or PBMCs.

V gave up 6 bases and J gave up 14 bases; unmatched junction bases: 6. CDR3 length equals 12 residues. In germline, CDR1 is SNHLY, CDR2 FYNNEI. Profiling relied on immunoSEQ multiplex PCR, and the TCRdb table lists in-frame clones only, not all of them. The sample carries 250,000 or so clones, 80% to 90% recorded once. The receptor comes from a woman between 50 and 59 years old who had recovered from COVID-19. The V call is TRBV2, the J call TRBJ1-6; TRBD1 matches 8 bases. The sequenced material came from PBMCs or T cells enriched from blood (not recorded which). The CDR3 here is CASRQGAGTLHF. CDR3 bases: TGTGCCAGCAGGCAGGGGGCTGGGACCCTCCACTTT. The entire variable domain, with the rest obtained from reference TRBV2 and TRBJ1-6, is as follows: EPEVTQTPSHQVTQMGQEVILRCVPISNHLYFYWYRQILGQKVEFLVSFYNNEISEKSEIFDDQFSVERPDGSNFTLKIRSTKLEDSAMYFCASRQGAGTLHFGNGTRLTVT.